This passage covers 27 T cell receptor beta chains from one sample sequenced in a study of T cells in Graves' hyperthyroidism and ophthalmopathy. RNA transcripts served as the template for amplifying TCR beta CDR3 regions. The HTBI primer set served for first-round RT-PCR of the TCR CDR3. Each CDR3 protein gets one entry after TCRdb re-called the multiplex PCR reads with MiXCR. The data contain about 700,000 distinct CDR3 sequences, roughly 46% of them singletons. The sequencing sample was made of peripheral blood or thyroid tissue (not recorded which). Source of these receptors: an adult man with Graves' disease, either hyperthyroidism or ophthalmopathy (not recorded which).

This clonotype was counted a few times. The chain recombines TRBV12-3 or TRBV12-4 with TRBJ1-4; 8 bases match TRBD1. The CDR3 covers 13 residues. Trimming removed 4 bases from V and 11 bases from J; junction bases left unmatched: 6. The CDR3 bases are TGTGCCAGCAGTTCGGACAGGGTCGGGAAACTGTTTTTT. It specifies CASSSDRVGKLFF.

This clonotype was detected a few times. V usage is TRBV20-1 and J usage is TRBJ1-4; no clear D gene. The CDR3 is 13 amino acids. Germline-derived CDR1 and CDR2 are DFQATT and SNEGSKA (reference sequence). With 3 bases removed from V and 3 bases from J, the gap between germline ends came to 8 bases. The CDR3, as DNA: TGCAGTGCTAGTCGGGTACCTAATGAAAAACTGTTTTTT. Translation gives CSASRVPNEKLFF.

The chain has TRBV7-9 and TRBJ1-2; perhaps TRBD1 as D (5 bases). Trimming stripped 3 bases from V and 7 bases from J, with 15 bases between. Germline V CDR1 and CDR2: SEHNR, FQNEAQ (reference sequence). CDR3 size: 14 residues. For the CDR3, the DNA is TGTGCCAGCAGCTTGGTTCAGGGCAGTTCTGGCTACACCTTC. It is translated as CASSLVQGSSGYTF.

J is TRBJ2-5 and V is TRBV29-1; D perhaps matches TRBD2 (5 bases). The CDR3 is made up of 12 amino acids. Germline CDR1 and CDR2: SQVTM and ANQGSEA. V lost 3 bases and J 2 bases, leaving 7 bases between the germline ends. CDR3 protein: CSVEGGQETQYF. The CDR3 DNA reads TGCAGCGTTGAGGGCGGGCAAGAGACCCAGTACTTC. Full variable domain (rest looked up from reference TRBV29-1 and TRBJ2-5): SAVISQKPSRDICQRGTSLTIQCQVDSQVTMMFWYRQQPGQSLTLIATANQGSEATYESGFVIDKFPISRPNLTFSTLTVSNMSPEDSSIYLCSVEGGQETQYFGPGTRLLVL.

This clonotype was observed a single time. V gene TRBV10-3 combines with J gene TRBJ1-2, with 12 bases lining up with TRBD1. The CDR3 has 15 residues. In germline, CDR1 is ENHRY, CDR2 SYGVKD. V was pared by 11 bases and J by 5 bases, with 12 bases of the junction left unmatched. The CDR3 spells CALTGQGAMGYGYTF. The CDR3 DNA is TGTGCCCTAACGGGACAGGGGGCAATGGGGTATGGCTACACCTTC.

There are a few counts of this clonotype. The J gene is TRBJ2-2, the V gene TRBV2; D not certain. V shed 9 bases and J shed 6 bases, with 14 bases lying between them. Germline V lookup: CDR1 SNHLY, CDR2 FYNNEI. The CDR3 covers 13 residues. The CDR3 nucleotides are TGTGCCAGTAGTATCGCTATTTCCGGGGAGCTGTTTTTT. The encoded protein is CASSIAISGELFF.

V and J are TRBV29-1 and TRBJ1-6; D is possibly TRBD1 (5 bases). Germline V lookup: CDR1 SQVTM, CDR2 ANQGSEA. This CDR3 is 10 amino acids long. Trimming stripped 8 bases from V and 11 bases from J, with 10 bases between. The CDR3 bases are TGCAGCTACGAACAGGCACCCCTCCACTTT. Its translation is CSYEQAPLHF.

This clonotype was recorded a few times. The chain couples TRBV7-9 to TRBJ2-5; D unresolved. Per germline, CDR1 SEHNR and CDR2 FQNEAQ (reference sequence). The CDR3 is 14 residues long. The V and J ends lost 5 bases and 5 bases respectively, with 15 bases between them. This CDR3 reads CASSQEHRKETQYF. The CDR3 nucleotides are TGTGCCAGCAGCCAAGAGCATAGGAAGGAGACCCAGTACTTC.

This clonotype was seen only once. The chain employs TRBV7-2 and TRBJ1-4; 8 bases agree with TRBD1. CDR1 is SGHTA, CDR2 FQGNSA, per germline. V was clipped by 3 bases and J by 7 bases; unmatched bases: 7. CDR3 length: 15 residues. CDR3 DNA sequence: TGTGCCAGCAGCTTGACAGGGGACCAAACTGAAAAACTGTTTTTT. Translated: CASSLTGDQTEKLFF.

This chain connects TRBV15 to TRBJ2-7; 10 bases match TRBD1. The CDR3 has 15 amino acids. Germline V gene data show CDR1 as LNHNV and CDR2 as YYDKDF (reference sequence). V shed 3 bases, J shed 6 bases, and the junction held 8 bases outside the gene matches. Here the CDR3 reads CATSRQGTGVTEQYF. CDR3 nucleotide sequence: TGTGCCACCAGCAGGCAGGGGACAGGGGTCACCGAGCAGTACTTC.

In its sample, this clonotype was seen a few times. This chain uses TRBV6-6 with TRBJ2-7; 7 bases align to TRBD2. V gave up 11 bases and J gave up 3 bases; unmatched junction bases: 7. Per the germline V gene, CDR1 is MNHNY and CDR2 is SVGAGI (reference sequence). The CDR3 extends over 12 amino acids. DNA of the CDR3: TGTGCCGCCCGGGGGGTTCTCTACGAGCAGTACTTC. Encoded protein: CAARGVLYEQYF.

This rearrangement joins TRBV7-9 to TRBJ1-2, with D perhaps TRBD1 (6 bases). The CDR3 has 16 amino acids. Germline-derived CDR1 and CDR2 are SEHNR and FQNEAQ (reference sequence). V was cut by 0 bases and J by 4 bases, with 15 bases left in between. The CDR3: CASSLADRLALYGYTF. CDR3 nucleotide sequence: TGTGCCAGCAGCTTAGCCGACAGGCTCGCACTCTATGGCTACACCTTC.

This clonotype was observed a few times. V is TRBV7-2 and J is TRBJ2-7; possible D gene TRBD2, 5 bases. V was clipped by 0 bases and J by 6 bases, with 9 bases between them. The CDR3 contains 13 residues. Germline V gene lookup returns CDR1 SGHTA and CDR2 FQGNSA. The CDR3 region is CASSLAASSEQYF. In nucleotides, the CDR3 is TGTGCCAGCAGCTTAGCGGCTAGCAGCGAGCAGTACTTC.

The table lists this clonotype with a few counts. The chain couples TRBV10-2 to TRBJ2-5, with D tentatively TRBD1 (6 bases). The CDR3 length is 15 residues. Germline CDR1 is WSHSY and CDR2 is SAAADI. Trimming pared 4 bases from V and 2 bases from J, leaving 14 bases between. For the CDR3, the DNA is TGCGCCAGCAGTGTAGTCAGGGGATATCAAGAGACCCAGTACTTC. Its translation: CASSVVRGYQETQYF.

This clonotype was recorded at least ten times. V is TRBV24-1 and J is TRBJ2-7, with 7 bases that match TRBD2. The V and J ends lost 4 bases and 8 bases, in that order; junction bases with no gene match: 7. The germline CDR1 and CDR2 sequences are KGHDR and SFDVKD. This CDR3 contains 13 residues. DNA of the CDR3: TGTGCCACCAGTGACCCTGGACTAGTTCAGCAGTACTTC. This encodes CATSDPGLVQQYF.

The chain joins TRBV7-2 to TRBJ1-1; weak D call: TRBD1 (5 bases). CDR3 size: 16 residues. The germline V and J ends were trimmed by 0 bases and 0 bases, with 11 bases remaining between them. Germline V gene data show CDR1 as SGHTA and CDR2 as FQGNSA. The CDR3 DNA sequence: TGTGCCAGCAGCTTAGCCTCCGGGGCGTTGAACACTGAAGCTTTCTTT. Translating gives CASSLASGALNTEAFF. Filled out from reference TRBV7-2 and TRBJ1-1, the complete variable domain reads GAGVSQSPSNKVTEKGKDVELRCDPISGHTALYWYRQSLGQGLEFLIYFQGNSAPDKSGLPSDRFSAERTGGSVSTLTIQRTQQEDSAVYLCASSLASGALNTEAFFGQGTRLTVV.

The sample holds a few counts of this clonotype. The chain combines TRBV2 with TRBJ1-2; maybe TRBD1 (5 bases). V lost 6 bases to trimming and J lost 1 base, with 18 bases between them. The CDR3 contains 16 residues. CDR1 is SNHLY and CDR2 is FYNNEI in the germline V gene. CDR3 DNA: TGTGCCAGCAGCCCCCTGATGGGCAGGGTTAACTATGGCTACACCTTC. It translates to CASSPLMGRVNYGYTF.

This clonotype came up a few times. The rearrangement uses TRBV7-2 and TRBJ1-3; 7 bases align to TRBD1. Germline CDR1 reads SGHTA; CDR2 reads FQGNSA. The CDR3 is made up of 15 amino acids. V lost 5 bases, J lost 0 bases, and 4 bases stayed unmatched. The CDR3, as DNA: TGTGCCAGCAGCCCCACAGGGGCCTCTGGAAACACCATATATTTT. Protein product: CASSPTGASGNTIYF.

J is TRBJ1-3 and V is TRBV25-1; D uncertain. V lost 1 base and J 7 bases, leaving 11 bases between the germline ends. The V gene's germline CDR1 is MGHDK and CDR2 SYGVNS. The CDR3 runs to 14 residues. In DNA form, the CDR3 reads TGTGCCAGCAGTGAATCTCGGGGTATGAACACCATATATTTT. Translated: CASSESRGMNTIYF.

This clonotype was seen only a few times. The chain uses TRBV5-1 and TRBJ2-7, with TRBD1 matching over 9 bases. The V and J ends lost 6 bases and 4 bases, in that order; junction bases with no gene match: 11. The germline V gene has CDR1 SGHRS and CDR2 YFSETQ. The CDR3 extends over 15 amino acids. CDR3 region: CASTGTRDRAYEQYF. As DNA, the CDR3 is TGCGCCAGCACTGGGACTCGGGACAGGGCATACGAGCAGTACTTC.

The V gene is TRBV27, the J gene TRBJ1-2; D may be TRBD1 (5 bases). Germline V gene sequence: CDR1 MNHEY, CDR2 SMNVEV (reference sequence). This CDR3 region has 14 residues. Trimming cost V 5 bases and J 1 base, with 11 bases left between them. CDR3 protein: CASSGHRLNYGYTF. CDR3 sequence (DNA): TGTGCCAGCAGTGGGCACAGGCTTAACTATGGCTACACCTTC.

This clonotype was picked up a small number of times. This sequence joins TRBV20-1 and TRBJ1-2; D ambiguous. The length of the CDR3 is 15 residues. Trimming left V 3 bases short and J 6 bases short, with 20 bases between. Germline V gene sequence: CDR1 DFQATT, CDR2 SNEGSKA (reference sequence). The chain's CDR3 is CSASYSTVNPHGYTF. CDR3 coding DNA: TGCAGTGCTAGTTATTCGACCGTCAACCCTCATGGCTACACCTTC.

The chain is built from TRBV25-1 and TRBJ2-5; 9 nucleotides align to TRBD1. Unmatched junction bases numbered 5, after V lost 6 bases and J lost 0 bases. The germline gives CDR1 MGHDK, CDR2 SYGVNS. The CDR3 is 15 residues long. The CDR3 loop reads CASRLTGGYQETQYF. For the CDR3, the DNA is TGTGCCAGCAGGCTAACAGGGGGCTACCAAGAGACCCAGTACTTC.

This clonotype was picked up a small number of times. CDR3 in DNA: TGTGCCAGCAGCGACCCGGGACAGGGGTTCAGAGAGACCCAGTACTTC. The encoded protein is CASSDPGQGFRETQYF. The rearrangement uses TRBV7-2 and TRBJ2-5, with 10 bases aligning to TRBD1. The CDR3 runs 16 residues. Losses at the gene ends were 5 bases for V and 4 bases for J; bases not matched to a gene: 10. CDR1 SGHTA and CDR2 FQGNSA come from the germline V gene.

This clonotype came up many times. The chain links TRBV12-3 or TRBV12-4 to TRBJ1-6; D is undetermined. V lost 5 bases and J lost 7, with 12 bases in between. The CDR3 loop spans 14 amino acids. CDR3 in amino acids: CASSPQVRNSPLHF. The CDR3 DNA reads as TGTGCCAGCAGTCCGCAGGTCAGAAATTCACCCCTCCACTTT.

This chain links TRBV12-3 or TRBV12-4 with TRBJ2-5; weak D call: TRBD1 (5 bases). The DNA matches TRBJ2-7 better at its end, which makes the J call doubtful. The CDR3 spans 13 residues. The CDR3 DNA is TGTGCCAGCAGTTTCCGTAAGGGGTTCGAGCAGTACTTC. It specifies CASSFRKGFEQYF.

This clonotype was found many times. The rearrangement joins TRBV2 to TRBJ1-6; D not certain. Trimming removed 6 bases from V and 7 bases from J, with 19 bases in between. There are 16 residues in the CDR3. In germline, CDR1 is SNHLY, CDR2 FYNNEI. The CDR3 here is CASSAWEGLGNSPLHF. CDR3 coding DNA: TGTGCCAGCAGCGCCTGGGAGGGATTGGGGAATTCACCCCTCCACTTT.